This TCR beta chain was profiled in a study of T cells in Graves' hyperthyroidism and ophthalmopathy. Background on the study: Peripheral blood was drawn at first diagnosis, prior to all treatment. General study results and limits: With a median lead of 6.5 months before onset, the model predicted ophthalmopathy.

Using RNA transcripts as the source, TCR beta CDR3 regions were amplified. HTBI primers were used for first-round RT-PCR of the TCR CDR3. TCRdb fed the multiplex PCR reads into MiXCR, producing one record per CDR3 protein. The sample carries hundreds of thousands of distinct CDR3 sequences, roughly 14% recorded once. It was uncontrolled infection, other autoimmune disease, pregnancy or lactation that excluded patients. The PBMCs studied were ones that came from 10 ml fresh peripheral blood. The CDR3 is 14 residues long. Per the germline V gene, CDR1 is MNHNS and CDR2 is SASEGT. J lost 6 bases, V lost 6 bases, and 11 bases had no gene match. This clonotype was found many times. The antigen is undetermined.

This rearrangement joins TRBV6-1 to TRBJ2-7, with TRBD1 identical over 7 bases. The sequence was obtained from a man aged 18 to 30 with Graves' ophthalmopathy. Sequencing was performed on blood. Here the CDR3 DNA reads TGTGCCAGCAGGAATACCAACAGGGGTACCGAGCAGTACTTC. Its protein is CASRNTNRGTEQYF.